This section outlines one T cell receptor (beta chain) sequence together with its context. The antigen is not known. The PCR used 60 Vbeta and 13 Jbeta primers. As handled by the study authors: As a later analysis found, there were 80 million or so unique TCR beta chains, of which about 10 million were shared. TCRdb keeps only in-frame clones here, not all; method: immunoSEQ multiplex PCR. Clone size and V and J calls were adopted from that table, with D and trimming inferred from the DNA. The table records under 200,000 clones, 65% to 80% of them present only once. V was clipped by 5 bases and J by 6 bases, with 19 bases between them. Germline CDR1 is MGHRA and CDR2 is YSYEKL. The CDR3 consists of 16 residues. The data were taken from a study of cytomegalovirus exposure and HLA in healthy donors. Study overall: A previous analysis identified more than 100 million unique TCR beta sequences derived from approximately 190 million T cells. Findings and caveats of the study: Judged likely to be a sequencing artifact was a cluster of highly shared sequence variants. Confirmation was obtained in vitro that three CMV-associated chains are specific for CMV antigens.

V gene TRBV4-1 combines with J gene TRBJ2-2; TRBD2 is a possible D gene (7 bases). Sequencing was done on a sample of PBMCs. This sequence originates from a woman aged 25 to 45 in good health and CMV-seropositive. The CDR3 DNA reads as TGCGCCAGCAGCGGGGGGGGCTCGCACTCTGCCGGGGAGCTGTTTTTT. Its translation is CASSGGGSHSAGELFF.